The clone carrying this TCR beta chain was recorded a few times. TCRdb used MiXCR to reprocess the RACE reads, holding one entry per CDR3 protein. The sample lists roughly 180,000 distinct CDR3 sequences, 20% to 25% seen once, with 6.7% in the top ten. The entry originates in a study of human T cells and chemical hapten exposure. Documented time point: patch test 1, 2 weeks after DPC sensitization. Regarding treatment: therapeutic diphenylcyclopropenone sensitization with weekly scalp DPC. This CDR3 has 16 residues. The origin of this receptor is a woman in her fifties or sixties with alopecia areata. Some clones in this sample may be carry-over from other donors' samples. This chain uses TRBV21-1 with TRBJ1-1; the table assigns TRBD1, which was not confirmed against the DNA. TRBV21-1 constitutes a pseudogene. The sample consisted of whole blood, taken in connection with sensitization to the hapten diphenylcyclopropenone (DPC). The CDR3 spells CASSKATLGGDTEAFF. The CDR3, as DNA: TGTGCCAGCAGCAAAGCTACTCTCGGGGGGGACACTGAAGCTTTCTTT.